This T cell receptor (beta chain) is from a study of long-term antiretroviral therapy in people with HIV. Study at large: Samples from the earliest time points predate the 2015 immediate-ART recommendation by about a decade.

The immunoSEQ assay was v3.0, run at survey level. Sequencing was directed toward 40,000-50,000 T-cell genomes in each sample. Profiling relied on immunoSEQ multiplex PCR, and the TCRdb table lists in-frame clones only, not all of them. In the table there are approximately 30,000 clones, 84% of which are singletons. Germline CDR1 is ENHRY and CDR2 is SYGVKD. V was clipped by 3 bases and J by 4 bases, with 13 bases between them. The CDR3 is 15 residues long. Participants who had HIV were, without exception, treated in the United States. The input for sequencing was unsorted PBMCs, taken 0.4 years after starting antiretroviral therapy. The chain uses TRBV10-3 and TRBJ2-1; D perhaps matches TRBD2 (5 bases). The receptor was isolated from a man younger than 35 with HIV. DNA of the CDR3: TGTGCCATCAGTGAATGGGGAGTGGCGTACAATGAGCAGTTCTTC. This sequence encodes CAISEWGVAYNEQFF.